This T cell receptor (beta chain) was sequenced for a study of CD8 T cells in Susac syndrome. RNA totalling roughly 0.5 to 1 ug underwent reverse transcription with random hexamers. TCRdb re-analysed the immunoSEQ multiplex PCR reads in MiXCR, keeping a single row per CDR3 protein. This sample has 84,000 or so distinct CDR3 sequences, with approximately 95% found just once. This clonotype was counted once. Sequences were obtained from CD8+ T cells from PBMCs. This receptor was identified in a human donor with Susac syndrome.

The chain's CDR3 is CASSGGRDPGRNTEAFF. In DNA, the CDR3 is TGTGCCAGCAGTGGGGGGAGGGACCCAGGGAGGAACACTGAAGCTTTCTTT. The J gene is TRBJ1-1, the V gene TRBV2; tentatively, D is TRBD1 (5 bases). The germline V gene encodes CDR1 SNHLY and CDR2 FYNNEI. Between the trimmed V and J ends, which lost 4 bases and 1 base, there was a span of 19 bases. CDR3 length: 17 residues. The variable domain in full, completed from reference TRBV2 and TRBJ1-1, reads EPEVTQTPSHQVTQMGQEVILRCVPISNHLYFYWYRQILGQKVEFLVSFYNNEISEKSEIFDDQFSVERPDGSNFTLKIRSTKLEDSAMYFCASSGGRDPGRNTEAFFGQGTRLTVV.